The clone carrying this T cell receptor beta chain was picked up many times. Its target is not known. This sample was taken from a study of T-cell reconstitution after alpha-beta-depleted transplantation in children. Study-level points and caveats: After transplant, high TCRbeta diversity at day 60 in some patients arose from surviving recipient T cells and thymic progenitors.

The authors prepared the TCRbeta library with unique molecular identifiers. TCRdb analysed the PCR reads with MiXCR anew, one entry per CDR3 protein. The data hold 60,000 to 70,000 distinct CDR3 sequences, with approximately 5% observed a single time. Germline V CDR1 and CDR2: DFQATT, SNEGSKA (reference sequence). The CDR3 contains 16 residues. V lost 6 bases, J lost 1 base, and 12 bases stayed unmatched. V gene TRBV20-1 combines with J gene TRBJ1-5; 7 positions match TRBD1. This clonotype was sampled from a boy in the first two years of life who had a stem cell transplant for acute myeloid leukemia, so the T cells may come from the graft donor. The material was PBMCs, mostly from graft donor cells, obtained 180 days after TCRalphabeta/CD19-depleted stem cell transplant. The CDR3 bases are TGCAGTGCCCGTCACGGACAGGTGATAAGCAATCAGCCCCAGCATTTT. Translating gives CSARHGQVISNQPQHF.